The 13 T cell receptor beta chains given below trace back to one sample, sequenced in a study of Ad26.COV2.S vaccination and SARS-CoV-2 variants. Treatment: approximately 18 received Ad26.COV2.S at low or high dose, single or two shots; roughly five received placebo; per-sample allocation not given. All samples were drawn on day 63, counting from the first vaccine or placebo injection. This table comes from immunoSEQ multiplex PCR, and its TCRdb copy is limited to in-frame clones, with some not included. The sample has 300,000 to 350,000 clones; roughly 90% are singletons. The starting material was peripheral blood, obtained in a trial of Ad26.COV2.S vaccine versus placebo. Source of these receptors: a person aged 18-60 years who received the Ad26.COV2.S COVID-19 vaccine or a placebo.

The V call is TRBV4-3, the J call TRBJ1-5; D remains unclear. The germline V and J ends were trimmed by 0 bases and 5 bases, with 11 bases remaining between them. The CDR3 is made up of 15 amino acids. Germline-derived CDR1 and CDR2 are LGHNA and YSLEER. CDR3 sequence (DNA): TGCGCCAGCAGCCAAGATGCGCGGCGGGATCAGCCCCAGCATTTT. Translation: CASSQDARRDQPQHF.

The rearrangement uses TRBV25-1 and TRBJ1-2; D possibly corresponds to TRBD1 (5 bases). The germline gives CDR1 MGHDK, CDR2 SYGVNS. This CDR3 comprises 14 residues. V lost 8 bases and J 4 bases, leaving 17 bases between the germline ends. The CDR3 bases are TGTGCCAGCCGGTCAACCGGGGGGATCTATGGCTACACCTTC. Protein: CASRSTGGIYGYTF.

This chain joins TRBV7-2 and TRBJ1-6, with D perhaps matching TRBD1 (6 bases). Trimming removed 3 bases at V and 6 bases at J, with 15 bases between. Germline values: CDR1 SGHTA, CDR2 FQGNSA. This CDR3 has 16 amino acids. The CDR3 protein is CASSFILGGGNSPLHF. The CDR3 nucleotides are TGTGCCAGCAGCTTTATTTTGGGAGGGGGTAATTCACCCCTCCACTTT. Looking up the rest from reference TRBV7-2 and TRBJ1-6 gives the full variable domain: GAGVSQSPSNKVTEKGKDVELRCDPISGHTALYWYRQSLGQGLEFLIYFQGNSAPDKSGLPSDRFSAERTGGSVSTLTIQRTQQEDSAVYLCASSFILGGGNSPLHFGNGTRLTVT.

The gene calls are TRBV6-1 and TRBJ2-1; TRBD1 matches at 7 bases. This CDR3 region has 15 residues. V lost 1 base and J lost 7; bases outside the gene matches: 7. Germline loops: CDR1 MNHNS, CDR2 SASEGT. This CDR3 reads CASSEDRGPLNEQFF. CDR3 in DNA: TGTGCCAGCAGTGAAGACAGGGGCCCTTTGAATGAGCAGTTCTTC.

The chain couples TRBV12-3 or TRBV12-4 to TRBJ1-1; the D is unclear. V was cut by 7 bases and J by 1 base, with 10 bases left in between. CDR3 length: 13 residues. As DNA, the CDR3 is TGTGCCAGCAAAAATCCGGAGAACACTGAAGCTTTCTTT. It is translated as CASKNPENTEAFF.

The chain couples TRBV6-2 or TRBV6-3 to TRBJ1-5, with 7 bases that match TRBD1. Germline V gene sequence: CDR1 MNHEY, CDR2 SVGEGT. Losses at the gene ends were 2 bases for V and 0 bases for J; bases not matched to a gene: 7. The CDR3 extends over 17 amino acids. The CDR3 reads CASSYLPTGLSNQPQHF. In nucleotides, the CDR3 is TGTGCCAGCAGTTACCTCCCGACAGGGCTTAGCAATCAGCCCCAGCATTTT.

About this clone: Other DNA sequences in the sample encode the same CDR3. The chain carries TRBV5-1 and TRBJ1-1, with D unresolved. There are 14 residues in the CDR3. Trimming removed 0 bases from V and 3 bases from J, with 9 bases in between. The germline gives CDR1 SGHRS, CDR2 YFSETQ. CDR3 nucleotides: TGCGCCAGCAGCTTGGCGGGCGGATACACTGAAGCTTTCTTT. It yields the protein CASSLAGGYTEAFF.

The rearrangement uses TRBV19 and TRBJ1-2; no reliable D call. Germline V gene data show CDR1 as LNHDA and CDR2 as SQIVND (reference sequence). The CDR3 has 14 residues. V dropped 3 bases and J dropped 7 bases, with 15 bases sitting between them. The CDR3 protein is CASSIDGQVGGYTF. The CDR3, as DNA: TGTGCCAGTAGTATTGACGGGCAGGTCGGTGGCTACACCTTC.

The CDR3, as DNA: TGTGCCACCAGCCCACAGGGATTGGGGGTAGCTTTCTTT. This sequence encodes CATSPQGLGVAFF. This chain links TRBV15 with TRBJ1-1; TRBD1 is a possible D gene (6 bases). V gave up 5 bases and J gave up 10 bases, with 17 bases separating them. The CDR3 consists of 13 residues. Germline V lookup: CDR1 LNHNV, CDR2 YYDKDF (reference sequence).

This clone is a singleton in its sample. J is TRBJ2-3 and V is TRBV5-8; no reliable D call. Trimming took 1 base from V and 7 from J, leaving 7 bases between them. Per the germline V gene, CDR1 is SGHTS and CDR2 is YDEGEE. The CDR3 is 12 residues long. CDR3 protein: CASSLPTHTQYF. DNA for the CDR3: TGTGCCAGCAGCTTGCCGACTCATACGCAGTATTTT.

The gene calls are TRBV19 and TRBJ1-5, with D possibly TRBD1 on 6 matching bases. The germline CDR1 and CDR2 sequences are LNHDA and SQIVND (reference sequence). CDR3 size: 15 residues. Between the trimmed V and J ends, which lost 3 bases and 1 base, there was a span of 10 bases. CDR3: CASSIRQESNQPQHF. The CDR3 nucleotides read TGTGCCAGTAGTATTAGACAGGAGAGCAATCAGCCCCAGCATTTT.

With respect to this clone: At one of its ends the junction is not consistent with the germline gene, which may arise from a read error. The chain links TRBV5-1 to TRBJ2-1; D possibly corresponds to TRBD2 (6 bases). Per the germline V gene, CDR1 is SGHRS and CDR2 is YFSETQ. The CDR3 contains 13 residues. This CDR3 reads CASSLVGRDEEFF. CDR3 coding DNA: TGCGCCAGCAGCTTGGTGGGGCGGGATGAGGAGTTCTTC.

The CDR3 spells CASRGIGYEQYF. The CDR3 DNA is TGTGCCAGCCGGGGCATAGGGTACGAGCAGTACTTC. The V and J genes are TRBV27 and TRBJ2-7, with D tentatively TRBD1 or TRBD2 (5 bases each). V was cut by 8 bases and J by 4 bases, with 12 bases left in between. This CDR3 has 12 amino acids. Germline-derived CDR1 and CDR2 are MNHEY and SMNVEV (reference sequence).